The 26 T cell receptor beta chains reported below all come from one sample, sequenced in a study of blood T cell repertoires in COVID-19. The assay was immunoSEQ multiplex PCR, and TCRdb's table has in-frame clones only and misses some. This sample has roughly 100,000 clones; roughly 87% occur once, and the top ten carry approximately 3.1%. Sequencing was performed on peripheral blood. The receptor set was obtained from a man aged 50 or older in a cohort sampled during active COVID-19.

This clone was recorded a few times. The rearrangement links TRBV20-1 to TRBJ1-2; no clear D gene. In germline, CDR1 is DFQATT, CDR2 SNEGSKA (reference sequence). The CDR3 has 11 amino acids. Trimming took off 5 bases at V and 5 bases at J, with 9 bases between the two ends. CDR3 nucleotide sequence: TGCAGTGCTCCCAGTGCTTATGGCTACACCTTC. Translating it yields CSAPSAYGYTF.

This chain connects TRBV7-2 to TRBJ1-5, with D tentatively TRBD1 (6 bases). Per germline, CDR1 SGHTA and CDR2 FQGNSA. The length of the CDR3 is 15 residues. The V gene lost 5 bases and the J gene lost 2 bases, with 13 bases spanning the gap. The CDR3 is CASSLHAGGNQPQHF. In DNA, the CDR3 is TGTGCCAGCAGCCTACACGCAGGGGGCAATCAGCCCCAGCATTTT.

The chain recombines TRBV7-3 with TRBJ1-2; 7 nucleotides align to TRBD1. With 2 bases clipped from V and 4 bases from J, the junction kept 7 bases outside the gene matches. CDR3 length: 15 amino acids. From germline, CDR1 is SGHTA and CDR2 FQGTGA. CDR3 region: CASSLQAGGGYGYTF. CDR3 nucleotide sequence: TGTGCCAGCAGCTTACAGGCAGGGGGAGGCTATGGCTACACCTTC.

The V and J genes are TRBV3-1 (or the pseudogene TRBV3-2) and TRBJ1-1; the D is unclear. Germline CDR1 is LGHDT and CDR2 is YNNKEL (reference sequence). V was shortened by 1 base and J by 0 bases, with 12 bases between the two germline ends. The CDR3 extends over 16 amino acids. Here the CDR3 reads CASSQGAGRVNTEAFF. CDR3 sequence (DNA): TGTGCCAGCAGCCAAGGGGCGGGCCGGGTGAACACTGAAGCTTTCTTT.

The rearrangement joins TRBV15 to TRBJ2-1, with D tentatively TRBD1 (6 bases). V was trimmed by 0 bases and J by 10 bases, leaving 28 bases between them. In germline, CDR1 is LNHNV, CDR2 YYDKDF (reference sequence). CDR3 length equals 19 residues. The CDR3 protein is CATSRDQGTSRQKRMEQFF. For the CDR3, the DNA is TGTGCCACCAGCAGAGATCAGGGGACATCAAGGCAAAAACGGATGGAGCAGTTCTTC.

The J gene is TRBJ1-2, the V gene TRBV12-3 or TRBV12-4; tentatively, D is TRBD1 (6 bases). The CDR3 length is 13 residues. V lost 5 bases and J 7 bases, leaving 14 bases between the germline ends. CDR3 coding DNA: TGTGCCAGCAGTACACCAGGGGAATTTGGCTACACCTTC. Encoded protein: CASSTPGEFGYTF.

CDR3: CASSQRIHNEQFF. Written as DNA, the CDR3 is TGTGCCAGCAGCCAGCGGATACACAATGAGCAGTTCTTC. The rearrangement uses TRBV6-5 and TRBJ2-1, with a possible D match to TRBD2 (5 bases). The CDR3 totals 13 residues. Trimming removed 6 bases at V and 5 bases at J, with 11 bases between. Germline V lookup: CDR1 MNHEY, CDR2 SVGAGI.

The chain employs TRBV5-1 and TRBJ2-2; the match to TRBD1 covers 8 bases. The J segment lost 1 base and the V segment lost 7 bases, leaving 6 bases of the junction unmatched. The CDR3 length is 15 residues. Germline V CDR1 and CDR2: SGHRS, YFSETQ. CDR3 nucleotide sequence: TGCGCCAGCGCCCCAGGGGGCGAGAACACCGGGGAGCTGTTTTTT. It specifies CASAPGGENTGELFF. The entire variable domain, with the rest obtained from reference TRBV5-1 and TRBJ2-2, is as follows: KAGVTQTPRYLIKTRGQQVTLSCSPISGHRSVSWYQQTPGQGLQFLFEYFSETQRNKGNFPGRFSGRQFSNSRSEMNVSTLELGDSALYLCASAPGGENTGELFFGEGSRLTVL.

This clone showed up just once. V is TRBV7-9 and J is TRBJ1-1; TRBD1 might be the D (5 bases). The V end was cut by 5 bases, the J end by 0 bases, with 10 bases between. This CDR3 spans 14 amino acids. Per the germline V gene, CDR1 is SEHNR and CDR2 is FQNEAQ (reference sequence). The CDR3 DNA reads TGTGCCAGCAGCCTCGGACACATGAACACTGAAGCTTTCTTT. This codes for CASSLGHMNTEAFF.

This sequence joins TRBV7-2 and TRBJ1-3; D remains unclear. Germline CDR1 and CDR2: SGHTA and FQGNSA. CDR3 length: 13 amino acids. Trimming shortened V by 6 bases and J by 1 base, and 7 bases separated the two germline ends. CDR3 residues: CASSQQSGNTIYF. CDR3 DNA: TGTGCCAGCAGTCAACAGTCTGGAAACACCATATATTTT.

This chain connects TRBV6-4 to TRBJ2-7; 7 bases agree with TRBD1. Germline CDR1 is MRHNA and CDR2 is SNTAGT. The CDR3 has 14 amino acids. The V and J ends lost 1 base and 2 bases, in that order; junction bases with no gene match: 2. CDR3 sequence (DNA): TGTGCCAGCAGTGACTGGGACAGAACCTACGAGCAGTACGTC. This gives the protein CASSDWDRTYEQYV.

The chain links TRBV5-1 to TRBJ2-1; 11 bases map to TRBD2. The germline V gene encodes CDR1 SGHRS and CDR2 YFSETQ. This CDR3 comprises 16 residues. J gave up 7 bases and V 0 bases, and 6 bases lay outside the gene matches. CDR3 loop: CASSLAPSGGLNEQFF. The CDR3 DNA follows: TGCGCCAGCAGCTTGGCCCCTAGCGGGGGGTTGAATGAGCAGTTCTTC. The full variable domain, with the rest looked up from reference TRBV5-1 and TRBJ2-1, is KAGVTQTPRYLIKTRGQQVTLSCSPISGHRSVSWYQQTPGQGLQFLFEYFSETQRNKGNFPGRFSGRQFSNSRSEMNVSTLELGDSALYLCASSLAPSGGLNEQFFGPGTRLTVL.

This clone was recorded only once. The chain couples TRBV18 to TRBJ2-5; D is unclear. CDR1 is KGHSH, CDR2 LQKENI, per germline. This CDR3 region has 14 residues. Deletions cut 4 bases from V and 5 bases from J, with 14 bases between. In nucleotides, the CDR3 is TGTGCCAGCTCACGGATAGCCATTGCGGAGACCCAGTACTTC. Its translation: CASSRIAIAETQYF.

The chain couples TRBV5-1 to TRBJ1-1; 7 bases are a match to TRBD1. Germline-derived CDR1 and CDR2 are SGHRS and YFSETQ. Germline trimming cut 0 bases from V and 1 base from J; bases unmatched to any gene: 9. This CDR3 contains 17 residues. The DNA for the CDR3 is TGCGCCAGCAGCTTGGGGGGACAGAGTCATCGGAACACTGAAGCTTTCTTT. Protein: CASSLGGQSHRNTEAFF.

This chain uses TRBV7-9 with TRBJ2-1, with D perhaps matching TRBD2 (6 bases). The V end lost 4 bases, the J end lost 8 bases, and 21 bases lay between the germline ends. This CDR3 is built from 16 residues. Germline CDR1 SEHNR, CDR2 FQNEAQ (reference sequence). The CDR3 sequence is CASSSQLATNLDEQFF. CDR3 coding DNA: TGTGCCAGCAGCTCTCAACTAGCCACCAATTTAGATGAGCAGTTCTTC.

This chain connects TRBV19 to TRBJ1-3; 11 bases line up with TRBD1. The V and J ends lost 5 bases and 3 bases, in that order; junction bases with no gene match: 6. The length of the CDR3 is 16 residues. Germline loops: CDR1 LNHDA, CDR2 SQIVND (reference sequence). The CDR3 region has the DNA TGTGCCAGTAGTCCTCGGACAGGGGGCTTTGGAAACACCATATATTTT. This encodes CASSPRTGGFGNTIYF. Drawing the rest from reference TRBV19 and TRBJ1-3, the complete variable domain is DGGITQSPKYLFRKEGQNVTLSCEQNLNHDAMYWYRQDPGQGLRLIYYSQIVNDFQKGDIAEGYSVSREKKESFPLTVTSAQKNPTAFYLCASSPRTGGFGNTIYFGEGSWLTVV.

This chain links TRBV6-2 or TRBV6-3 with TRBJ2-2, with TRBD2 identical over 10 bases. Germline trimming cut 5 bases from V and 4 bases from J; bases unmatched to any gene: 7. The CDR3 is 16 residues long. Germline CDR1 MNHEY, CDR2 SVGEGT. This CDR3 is CASSPKRGGITGELFF. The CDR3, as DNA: TGTGCCAGCAGTCCGAAGCGGGGGGGCATCACCGGGGAGCTGTTTTTT.

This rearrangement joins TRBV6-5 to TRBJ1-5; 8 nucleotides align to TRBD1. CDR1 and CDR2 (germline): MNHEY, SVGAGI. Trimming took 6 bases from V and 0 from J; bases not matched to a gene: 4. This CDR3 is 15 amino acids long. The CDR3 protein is CASREDRVSNQPQHF. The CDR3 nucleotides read TGTGCCAGCAGAGAGGACAGGGTTAGCAATCAGCCCCAGCATTTT.

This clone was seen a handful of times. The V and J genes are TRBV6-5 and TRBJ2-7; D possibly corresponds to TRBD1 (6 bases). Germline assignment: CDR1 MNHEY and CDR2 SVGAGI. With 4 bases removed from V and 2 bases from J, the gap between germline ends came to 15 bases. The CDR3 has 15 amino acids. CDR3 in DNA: TGTGCCAGCAGTTTTGACCCCAGGGGACCCTACGAGCAGTACGTC. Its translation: CASSFDPRGPYEQYV.

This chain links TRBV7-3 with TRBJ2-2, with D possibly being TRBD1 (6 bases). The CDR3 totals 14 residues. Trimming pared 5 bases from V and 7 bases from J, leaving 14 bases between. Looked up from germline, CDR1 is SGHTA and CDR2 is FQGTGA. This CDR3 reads CASSPQGISGELFF. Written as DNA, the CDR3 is TGTGCCAGCAGCCCACAGGGTATCAGCGGGGAGCTGTTTTTT.

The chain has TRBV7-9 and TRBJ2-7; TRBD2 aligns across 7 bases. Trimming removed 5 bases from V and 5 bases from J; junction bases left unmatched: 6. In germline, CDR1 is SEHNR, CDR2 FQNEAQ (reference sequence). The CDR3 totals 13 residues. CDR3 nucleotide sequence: TGTGCCAGCAGCCCGCGGGGGTTCGACGAGCAGTACGTC. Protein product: CASSPRGFDEQYV.

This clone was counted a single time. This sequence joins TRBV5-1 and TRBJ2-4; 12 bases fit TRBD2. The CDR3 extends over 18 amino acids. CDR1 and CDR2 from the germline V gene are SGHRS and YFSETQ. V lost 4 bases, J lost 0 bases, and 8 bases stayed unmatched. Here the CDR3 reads CASSVGTSGLLAKNIQYF. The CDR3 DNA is TGCGCCAGCAGCGTCGGGACTAGCGGGTTACTAGCCAAAAACATTCAGTACTTC.

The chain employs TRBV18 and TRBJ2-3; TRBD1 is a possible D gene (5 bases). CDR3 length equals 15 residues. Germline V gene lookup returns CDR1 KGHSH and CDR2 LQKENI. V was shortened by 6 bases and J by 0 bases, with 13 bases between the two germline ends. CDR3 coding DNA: TGTGCCAGCTCTCCCAGGGAACTAAGCACAGATACGCAGTATTTT. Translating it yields CASSPRELSTDTQYF.

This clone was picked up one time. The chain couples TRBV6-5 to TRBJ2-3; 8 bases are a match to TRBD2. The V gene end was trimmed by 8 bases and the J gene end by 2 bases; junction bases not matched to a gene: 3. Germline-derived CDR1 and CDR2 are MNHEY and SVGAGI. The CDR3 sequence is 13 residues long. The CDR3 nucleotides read TGTGCCAGCCTAGCGGGCAACACAGATACGCAGTATTTT. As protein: CASLAGNTDTQYF.

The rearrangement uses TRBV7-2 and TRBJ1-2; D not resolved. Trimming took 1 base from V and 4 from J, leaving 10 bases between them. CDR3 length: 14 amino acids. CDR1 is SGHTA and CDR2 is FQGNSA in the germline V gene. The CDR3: CASSLEGASYGYTF. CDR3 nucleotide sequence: TGTGCCAGCAGCTTAGAGGGAGCTTCCTATGGCTACACCTTC.

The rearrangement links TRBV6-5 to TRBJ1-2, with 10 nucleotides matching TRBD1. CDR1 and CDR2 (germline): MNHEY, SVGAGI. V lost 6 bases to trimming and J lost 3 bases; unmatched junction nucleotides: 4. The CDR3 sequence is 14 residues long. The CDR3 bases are TGTGCCAGCAGAAGACAGGGGGCTCACTATGGCTACACCTTC. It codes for CASRRQGAHYGYTF.